Each of the 20 T cell receptor beta chains below was sequenced from the same sample in a study of T-cell memory formation after mild COVID-19 (dated by TCRdb to 2020 to 2023). Libraries were constructed by 5' RACE. TCRdb shows the sequencer as Illumina NovaSeq 6000. TCRdb reanalyzed the raw reads on its own, using fastp at Q25 for trimming and MiXCR for clone calling, and kept in-frame beta chains. A single entry per CDR3 protein holds the most common genes and DNA from its merged rows. The sample yields roughly 480,000 distinct CDR3 sequences; 25% were counted once. Around an eighth of the sample goes to the ten largest clones. The sample consisted of PBMCs or a T cell subset sorted from them (not recorded which). The receptors were sampled from an adult woman who had mild COVID-19 (a few samples of this study predate the infection). The sample titles of this study are shuffled in the database, so cell type and time point are left out; the donor was told from shared clones.

This clonotype was observed a handful of times. V and J are TRBV11-1 and TRBJ2-1; D not resolved. Trimming removed 2 bases from V and 4 bases from J, with 6 bases in between. The germline V gene has CDR1 SGHAT and CDR2 FQDESV (reference sequence). CDR3 length: 13 residues. The CDR3: CASSLRQYNEQFF. The DNA of the CDR3 is TGTGCCAGCAGCTTACGGCAGTACAATGAGCAGTTCTTC. The entire variable domain, with the rest obtained from reference TRBV11-1 and TRBJ2-1, is as follows: EAEVAQSPRYKITEKSQAVAFWCDPISGHATLYWYRQILGQGPELLVQFQDESVVDDSQLPKDRFSAERLKGVDSTLKIQPAELGDSAMYLCASSLRQYNEQFFGPGTRLTVL.

Only a few counts were recorded for this clonotype. The chain uses TRBV12-3 or TRBV12-4 and TRBJ1-3, with D unresolved. V gave up 6 bases and J gave up 4 bases, with 7 bases separating them. The CDR3 has 12 amino acids. The CDR3 DNA reads TGTGCCAGCAGATTCGAGGGAAACACCATATATTTT. This codes for CASRFEGNTIYF.

The chain carries TRBV12-3 or TRBV12-4 and TRBJ2-1; TRBD1 matches at 7 bases. With 3 bases clipped from V and 1 base from J, the junction kept 6 bases outside the gene matches. The CDR3 contains 16 residues. CDR3 in amino acids: CASSFAQGVSYNEQFF. DNA for the CDR3: TGTGCCAGCAGTTTTGCTCAGGGGGTTTCCTACAATGAGCAGTTCTTC.

This clonotype was recorded a few times. V and J are TRBV7-9 and TRBJ2-7; 8 nucleotides agree with TRBD1. J was trimmed by 2 bases and V by 7 bases; bases with no gene match: 10. CDR3 length: 15 residues. Germline V CDR1 and CDR2: SEHNR, FQNEAQ (reference sequence). The chain's CDR3 is CASILGDRLAYEQYF. CDR3 bases: TGTGCCAGCATCCTCGGGGACAGGCTTGCCTACGAGCAGTACTTC.

The rearrangement links TRBV2 to TRBJ2-5; no reliable D call. CDR1 SNHLY and CDR2 FYNNEI come from the germline V gene. The CDR3 is 12 amino acids. The ends were cut back, 3 bases at V and 5 bases at J, with 7 bases in the middle. This CDR3 reads CASSETSETQYF. CDR3 sequence (DNA): TGTGCCAGCAGTGAGACCTCGGAGACCCAGTACTTC.

This clonotype was observed a few times. The chain carries TRBV20-1 and TRBJ2-1, with TRBD2 matching over 11 bases. Germline values: CDR1 DFQATT, CDR2 SNEGSKA (reference sequence). Trimming removed 4 bases from V and 5 bases from J; junction bases left unmatched: 7. The CDR3 has 15 residues. The CDR3 is CSAISGRAVDNEQFF. In DNA form, the CDR3 reads TGCAGTGCTATTAGCGGGAGGGCCGTGGACAATGAGCAGTTCTTC.

The chain combines TRBV6-2 or TRBV6-3 with TRBJ2-7; 8 bases fit TRBD2. The trim removed 3 bases at V and 5 bases at J, leaving 9 bases unmatched. Germline CDR1 reads MNHEY; CDR2 reads SVGEGT. The CDR3 has 15 residues. CDR3 sequence: CASSYVQRGLNEQYF. The CDR3 DNA follows: TGTGCCAGCAGTTATGTACAGCGGGGGCTGAACGAGCAGTACTTC.

The V and J genes are TRBV20-1 and TRBJ2-1; perhaps TRBD2 as D (6 bases). Germline V lookup: CDR1 DFQATT, CDR2 SNEGSKA (reference sequence). Trimming shortened V by 1 base and J by 0 bases, and 13 bases separated the two germline ends. There are 16 residues in the CDR3. CDR3 in DNA: TGCAGTGCTAGAGGGTGGGCGGAGGGCTCCTACAATGAGCAGTTCTTC. Translation: CSARGWAEGSYNEQFF.

This clonotype was detected only a few times. This chain uses TRBV5-4 with TRBJ2-2; possible D gene TRBD2, 6 bases. With 4 bases removed from V and 1 base from J, the gap between germline ends came to 14 bases. This CDR3 is 16 amino acids long. Per germline, CDR1 SGHNT and CDR2 YYREEE (reference sequence). In nucleotides, the CDR3 is TGTGCCAGCAGCCGACCGCGGGACCTGAACACCGGGGAGCTGTTTTTT. This gives the protein CASSRPRDLNTGELFF.

V and J are TRBV4-1 and TRBJ2-3; D ambiguous. The CDR3 length is 14 residues. Trimming removed 4 bases at V and 1 base at J, with 9 bases between. Germline assignment: CDR1 MGHRA and CDR2 YSYEKL. The CDR3 DNA follows: TGCGCCAGCAGCCGCCCACTGGGCACAGATACGCAGTATTTT. Residues: CASSRPLGTDTQYF.

This sequence joins TRBV15 and TRBJ2-2, with no clear D. Per the germline V gene, CDR1 is LNHNV and CDR2 is YYDKDF (reference sequence). With 3 bases removed from V and 5 bases from J, the gap between germline ends came to 10 bases. CDR3 length: 14 amino acids. The CDR3 region is CATSSFRETGELFF. CDR3 nucleotide sequence: TGTGCCACCAGCAGTTTTAGAGAAACCGGGGAGCTGTTTTTT.

The chain combines TRBV13 with TRBJ2-3; the D is unclear. V lost 5 bases, J lost 2 bases, and 11 bases lay in between. CDR1 is PRHDT and CDR2 is FYEKMQ in the germline V gene (reference sequence). CDR3 length: 14 residues. CDR3 region: CASSPWPLTDTQYF. CDR3 DNA: TGTGCCAGCAGCCCCTGGCCCCTCACAGATACGCAGTATTTT.

This clonotype was observed a few times. V usage is TRBV20-1 and J usage is TRBJ2-1; 9 positions agree with TRBD2. The CDR3 length is 14 residues. CDR1 and CDR2 (germline): DFQATT, SNEGSKA (reference sequence). Germline trimming cut 5 bases from V and 8 bases from J; bases unmatched to any gene: 10. CDR3 protein: CSAPLAGRAYEQFF. The CDR3 nucleotides are TGCAGTGCTCCTCTAGCGGGGAGGGCATATGAGCAGTTCTTC.

The J gene is TRBJ1-1, the V gene TRBV12-3 or TRBV12-4; D might be TRBD1 (5 bases). V lost 5 bases to trimming and J lost 1 base, with 14 bases between them. The CDR3 extends over 15 amino acids. The CDR3 nucleotides read TGTGCCAGCAGTAAAGACGGGAGGGGGAACACTGAAGCTTTCTTT. It is translated as CASSKDGRGNTEAFF.

The chain uses TRBV7-9 and TRBJ1-1; D ambiguous. The CDR3 runs to 18 residues. Per germline, CDR1 SEHNR and CDR2 FQNEAQ (reference sequence). The V end lost 3 bases, the J end lost 1 base, and 21 bases lay between the germline ends. The CDR3: CASSFSGTANAGNTEAFF. The CDR3 DNA reads TGTGCCAGCAGCTTCTCGGGTACCGCGAACGCCGGGAACACTGAAGCTTTCTTT.

This sequence joins TRBV29-1 and TRBJ2-5, with D possibly matching TRBD2 (5 bases). The V end was cut by 6 bases, the J end by 2 bases, with 19 bases between. The CDR3 has 15 residues. The germline CDR1 and CDR2 sequences are SQVTM and ANQGSEA. This CDR3 reads CSVGGVGGVQETQYF. CDR3 coding DNA: TGCAGCGTAGGAGGAGTTGGCGGCGTACAAGAGACCCAGTACTTC.

This clonotype was found a few times. The chain links TRBV7-2 to TRBJ1-2; D call uncertain. The CDR3 has 14 residues. Trimming took off 5 bases at V and 3 bases at J, with 13 bases between the two ends. CDR1 and CDR2 from the germline V gene are SGHTA and FQGNSA. The CDR3 spells CASSNQRVHYGYTF. The CDR3 DNA reads TGTGCCAGCAGCAATCAGAGGGTACACTATGGCTACACCTTC.

The chain combines TRBV7-9 with TRBJ2-2; D not certain. The length of the CDR3 is 16 residues. V gave up 5 bases and J gave up 0 bases, with 13 bases separating them. The V gene's germline CDR1 is SEHNR and CDR2 FQNEAQ (reference sequence). CDR3 region: CASSLEGLTNTGELFF. As DNA, the CDR3 is TGTGCCAGCAGCCTGGAAGGGCTGACGAACACCGGGGAGCTGTTTTTT.

The rearrangement joins TRBV2 to TRBJ2-7; D may be TRBD1 (5 bases). CDR1 is SNHLY, CDR2 FYNNEI, per germline. Trimming took off 10 bases at V and 6 bases at J, with 25 bases between the two ends. The CDR3 runs 15 residues. The DNA for the CDR3 is TGTGCCATTGCATCTATAACAGGCAGGGAAGCCGAGCAGTACTTC. It translates to CAIASITGREAEQYF. The whole variable domain, remainder taken from reference TRBV2 and TRBJ2-7, is EPEVTQTPSHQVTQMGQEVILRCVPISNHLYFYWYRQILGQKVEFLVSFYNNEISEKSEIFDDQFSVERPDGSNFTLKIRSTKLEDSAMYFCAIASITGREAEQYFGPGTRLTVT.

The genes are TRBV5-1 and TRBJ1-5, with a possible D match to TRBD1 (5 bases). CDR1 SGHRS and CDR2 YFSETQ come from the germline V gene. With 2 bases removed from V and 1 base from J, the gap between germline ends came to 10 bases. The CDR3 contains 15 residues. In nucleotides, the CDR3 is TGCGCCAGCAGCTTTGGCGGGGCGAGCAATCAGCCCCAGCATTTT. Its translation is CASSFGGASNQPQHF.